The 3 T cell receptor beta chains below were found in one sample sequenced in a study of lymphopenia after photon versus proton radiotherapy. Profiled with immunoSEQ multiplex PCR; TCRdb holds only in-frame clones, not every one. The table records more than 45,000 clones, about 81% of them present only once. The sample consisted of peripheral blood, taken from a patient treated with proton-based radiotherapy. These TCRs come from a man between 60 and 75 years old with pancreatic cancer.

This clone was detected once. The junction shows a germline mismatch at one end, possibly a read error. The V call is TRBV25-1, the J call TRBJ2-4; 9 nucleotides agree with TRBD1. Per germline, CDR1 MGHDK and CDR2 SYGVNS. The CDR3 totals 13 residues. CDR3 DNA: TGTGCCAGCAGTGAATATAGTGACAGGGGGGAACACTTC. Protein sequence: CASSEYSDRGEHF.

The J gene is TRBJ2-7, the V gene TRBV7-2; TRBD1 matches 9 bases. Per the germline V gene, CDR1 is SGHTA and CDR2 is FQGNSA. This CDR3 is 14 amino acids long. Trimming at V came to 5 bases and at J to 6 bases, leaving 8 bases not matched to a gene. The CDR3 here is CASSTQGASPEQYF. The CDR3 coding sequence is TGTGCCAGCAGCACACAGGGGGCAAGTCCCGAGCAGTACTTC.

CDR3 nucleotides: TGTGCCAGCAGCCGAGGGACAGTCAGAGAACACTCCTACGAGCAGTACTTC. As protein: CASSRGTVREHSYEQYF. V and J are TRBV5-6 and TRBJ2-7; 7 bases line up with TRBD1. Germline trimming cut 4 bases from V and 0 bases from J; bases unmatched to any gene: 13. CDR3 size: 17 residues. The V gene's germline CDR1 is SGHDT and CDR2 YYEEEE.